This TCR beta chain was captured by sequencing in a study of OX40 agonist ivuxolimab in advanced cancers. Study-wide background: The study treated patients with ivuxolimab, an agonistic anti-OX40 (CD134) antibody.

The germline V gene encodes CDR1 ENHRY and CDR2 SYGVKD. V was trimmed by 2 bases and J by 4 bases, leaving 11 bases between them. The length of the CDR3 is 15 residues. Libraries were prepared by immunoSEQ multiplex PCR; TCRdb keeps only in-frame clonotypes and omits some of them. The sample yields approximately 88,000 clones, approximately 90% seen once. The V gene is TRBV10-3, the J gene TRBJ2-2; a possible D gene is TRBD2 (5 bases). Sequenced here: CD4+ or CD8+ T cells sorted from blood, sampled in a trial of the OX40 agonist ivuxolimab. The sequence derives from an adult with an advanced solid tumor such as melanoma, head and neck, liver or kidney cancer. The CDR3 DNA reads TGTGCCATCAGTGAGACTAGACTGGTCACCGGGGAGCTGTTTTTT. This translates into CAISETRLVTGELFF.